These T cell receptor beta chains were read from a single sample in a study of T cell changes during pregnancy in multiple sclerosis. Profiled with immunoSEQ multiplex PCR; TCRdb holds only in-frame clones, not every one. The sample lists about 100,000 clones; roughly 92% were seen once. Sequenced material: peripheral blood, taken in the first trimester of pregnancy. The origin of the receptors is a female donor with multiple sclerosis, enrolled in a pregnancy study. Both conserved end residues are part of each CDR3. The D gene is left open where the match is weak. Expanded clones are given a class, and other clones once, few, many or no size at all.

-,-,TRBV27,TRBJ2-7,CASSLRESSYEQYF,TGTGCCAGCAGTTTACGCGAGAGCTCCTACGAGCAGTACTTC
-,-,TRBV6-5,TRBJ1-3,CASSYSGHSSGNTIYF,TGTGCCAGCAGTTACTCCGGACACAGCTCTGGAAACACCATATATTTT
few,-,TRBV19,TRBJ1-2,CASADSPYGYTF,TGTGCCAGTGCGGACAGCCCCTATGGCTACACCTTC
-,TRBD1,TRBV27,TRBJ1-5,CASSPTTGGINQPQHF,TGTGCCAGCAGTCCTACGACAGGGGGCATCAATCAGCCCCAGCATTTT
-,-,TRBV9,TRBJ2-5,CASSRNLGQQETQYF,TGTGCCAGCAGCCGCAATCTGGGGCAGCAAGAGACCCAGTACTTC
-,TRBD1,TRBV18,TRBJ2-5,CASSPPLTGGETQYF,TGTGCCAGCTCACCACCGCTTACAGGGGGAGAGACCCAGTACTTC
-,-,TRBV25-1,TRBJ2-5,CASSDRIDREKETQYF,TGTGCCAGCAGTGACCGCATCGATCGAGAAAAAGAGACCCAGTACTTC
-,TRBD1,TRBV5-6,TRBJ1-1,CASSLGQGRGEAFF,TGTGCCAGCAGCTTGGGACAGGGAAGGGGTGAAGCTTTCTTT
-,TRBD2,TRBV27,TRBJ2-7,CASSLNPPGAGGSQYEQYF,TGTGCCAGCAGTTTAAACCCCCCTGGAGCGGGAGGATCCCAGTACGAGCAGTACTTC
-,TRBD2,TRBV29-1,TRBJ2-1,CSVDGLAIYNEQFF,TGCAGCGTTGATGGACTAGCGATCTACAATGAGCAGTTCTTC
-,-,TRBV2,TRBJ2-7,CASRREGGEQYF,TGTGCCAGCAGAAGGGAAGGAGGCGAGCAGTACTTC
-,TRBD2,TRBV19,TRBJ2-7,CASSFGGGPYEQYF,TGTGCCAGTAGTTTCGGGGGGGGACCCTACGAGCAGTACTTC
-,TRBD1,TRBV6-5,TRBJ2-1,CASSYQGQGGNEQFF,TGTGCCAGCAGTTACCAGGGACAGGGGGGCAATGAGCAGTTCTTC
-,-,TRBV5-6,TRBJ2-5,CASSSLGEETQYF,TGTGCCAGCAGCAGTTTGGGAGAAGAGACCCAGTACTTC
-,TRBD1,TRBV28,TRBJ1-2,CASSFALRQGAYGYTF,TGTGCCAGCAGTTTCGCCTTGAGACAGGGGGCATATGGCTACACCTTC
-,-,TRBV29-1,TRBJ2-7,CSVETTTAASYEQYF,TGCAGCGTTGAAACTACGACAGCCGCTTCCTACGAGCAGTACTTC
-,-,TRBV6-5,TRBJ2-1,CASSYSMTHNEQFF,TGTGCCAGCAGTTACTCGATGACTCACAATGAGCAGTTCTTC
-,TRBD1,TRBV10-3,TRBJ2-5,CAISDGEGAETQYF,TGTGCCATCAGTGATGGTGAGGGGGCGGAGACCCAGTACTTC
once,TRBD1,TRBV5-1,TRBJ2-5,CASSLPGQGGQETQYF,TGCGCCAGCAGCTTACCGGGACAGGGGGGCCAAGAGACCCAGTACTTC
-,TRBD2,TRBV28,TRBJ2-5,CASSLPSGSLETQYF,TGTGCCAGCAGTTTACCTAGCGGGAGTCTCGAGACCCAGTACTTC
-,-,TRBV5-8,TRBJ2-3,CASSPRAAFTDTQYF,TGTGCCAGCAGCCCCCGTGCGGCCTTCACAGATACGCAGTATTTT
-,TRBD1,TRBV10-3,TRBJ2-7,CAISARDRGLEQYF,TGTGCCATCAGTGCCCGGGACAGGGGTCTCGAGCAGTACTTC
-,-,TRBV5-4,TRBJ1-1,CASSFASNTEAFF,TGTGCCAGCAGCTTTGCGAGTAACACTGAAGCTTTCTTT
-,TRBD1,TRBV7-9,TRBJ1-2,CASRGTGNYGYTF,TGTGCCAGCAGGGGGACAGGGAACTATGGCTACACCTTC
few,TRBD1,TRBV16,TRBJ1-5,CASSQGTGGDQPQHF,TGTGCCAGCAGCCAAGGGACAGGGGGCGATCAGCCCCAGCATTTT
-,-,TRBV29-1,TRBJ2-2,CSVVGGPTGELFF,TGCAGCGTTGTGGGGGGTCCCACCGGGGAGCTGTTTTTT
-,-,TRBV4-3,TRBJ1-2,CASSQERGYNYGYTF,TGCGCCAGCAGCCAAGAGAGGGGGTATAACTATGGCTACACCTTC
-,TRBD1,TRBV12-5,TRBJ2-7,CASAVNDRAYEQYF,TGTGCTAGTGCCGTCAACGACAGGGCTTACGAGCAGTACTTC
-,TRBD2,TRBV19,TRBJ2-7,CASSSGTIPAEQYF,TGTGCCAGTAGTTCCGGGACTATACCCGCCGAGCAGTACTTC
-,TRBD1,TRBV27,TRBJ1-4,CASNPTGGGEKLFF,TGTGCCAGCAACCCAACAGGGGGCGGTGAAAAACTGTTTTTT
-,TRBD1,TRBV28,TRBJ1-1,CASSYRGLYTEAFF,TGTGCCAGCAGTTACAGGGGGCTCTACACTGAAGCTTTCTTT
-,-,TRBV25-1,TRBJ2-5,CASSANKGQSETQYF,TGTGCCAGCAGTGCCAATAAGGGACAATCTGAGACCCAGTACTTC
-,-,TRBV7-2,TRBJ2-1,CASSLARGSPVRFF,TGTGCCAGCAGCTTAGCGCGCGGCTCTCCGGTCCGGTTCTTC
-,-,TRBV19,TRBJ2-1,CASSVTLYNEQFF,TGTGCCAGTAGTGTGACTCTTTACAATGAGCAGTTCTTC
-,-,TRBV5-1,TRBJ1-2,CASSLAGGAGYGYTF,TGCGCCAGCAGCTTGGCCGGGGGGGCCGGGTATGGCTACACCTTC
-,-,TRBV7-9,TRBJ2-1,CASSFSFGEVYNEQFF,TGTGCCAGCAGCTTCTCCTTCGGCGAGGTCTACAATGAGCAGTTCTTC
once,TRBD1,TRBV28,TRBJ1-5,CASSLRTGGQPQHF,TGTGCCAGCAGTTTAAGGACAGGGGGTCAGCCCCAGCATTTT
-,TRBD1,TRBV29-1,TRBJ1-2,CSGGQGDGYTF,TGCAGCGGTGGACAGGGGGACGGCTACACCTTC
-,-,TRBV28,TRBJ1-3,CASSLRGTGNTIYF,TGTGCCAGCAGTTTAAGGGGTACTGGAAACACCATATATTTT
once,-,TRBV5-6,TRBJ1-4,CASSALGAGEQEKLFF,TGTGCCAGCAGCGCCCTGGGGGCCGGGGAACAGGAAAAACTGTTTTTT
-,-,TRBV6-6,TRBJ2-7,CASSYKTVAYEQYF,TGTGCCAGCAGTTACAAAACGGTAGCCTACGAGCAGTACTTC
-,TRBD1,TRBV28,TRBJ2-7,CASTQWVMGQNLSNSYEQYF,TGTGCCAGCACTCAGTGGGTTATGGGACAGAACCTAAGCAACTCCTACGAGCAGTACTTC
-,TRBD1,TRBV6-5,TRBJ2-7,CASSHRGSSYEQYF,TGTGCCAGCAGTCACAGGGGTAGCTCCTACGAGCAGTACTTC
-,TRBD1,TRBV9,TRBJ1-3,CASSVESLTGGNYGNTIYF,TGTGCCAGCAGCGTAGAAAGCTTGACAGGGGGCAATTATGGAAACACCATATATTTT
-,-,TRBV18,TRBJ1-2,CASSPKGPTAFYGYTF,TGTGCCAGCTCACCCAAGGGGCCCACAGCATTCTATGGCTACACCTTC
-,-,TRBV19,TRBJ1-2,CASSKGTLNYGYTF,TGTGCCAGTAGTAAAGGGACATTGAACTATGGCTACACCTTC
-,-,TRBV7-9,TRBJ1-2,CASSLPLGYTF,TGTGCCAGCAGCCTCCCACTGGGCTACACCTTC